The text below deals with one TCR beta chain. The antigen remains undetermined. One end of the junction varies from germline; a read error may be responsible. This entry comes from a study of cytomegalovirus exposure and HLA in healthy donors. From germline, CDR1 is SGHRS and CDR2 YFSETQ. The CDR3 consists of 16 residues. The PCR employed 60 Vbeta primers together with 13 Jbeta primers. The assay was immunoSEQ multiplex PCR, and TCRdb's table has in-frame clones only and misses some. The sample consists of about 140,000 clones, under 70% of them appearing once. Study-wide results and limits: Several of the most significant clusters appeared, in a later analysis, to be linked to common viral pathogens. Upon later analysis, TCR association rates were observed to vary by HLA locus, being highest for DRB1 and lowest for HLA-C. Most TCR beta V segments were productive about 90% or about 30% of the time in an earlier analysis. Sequencing artifact likely explains a cluster of highly shared sequence variants.

Sequenced material: PBMCs. The V call is TRBV5-1, the J call TRBJ2-7, with 7 nucleotides matching TRBD1. This receptor was identified in a man aged 30 to 39 in good health and CMV-seropositive. CDR3 sequence: CAGSPRTGQNSYEQYF. In nucleotides, the CDR3 is TGCGCCGGCAGCCCACGGACAGGACAGAACTCCTACGAGCAGTACTTC.